Presented here are 5 T cell receptor beta chains from one specimen sequenced in a study of T cell clonality in common variable immunodeficiency. Only in-frame clones appear in the TCRdb table, and some are missing; sequencing was by immunoSEQ multiplex PCR. The sample yields 75,000 to 85,000 clones, without any singletons. Material: peripheral blood mononuclear cells. These receptors were obtained from a person between 18 and 75 years old in good health.

This clone was seen many times. The read ends 3 residues early relative to the CDR3; the germline J gene fills the gap. The V and J genes are TRBV5-4 and TRBJ2-5, with D tentatively TRBD2 (6 bases). The CDR3 extends over 14 amino acids. CDR1 is SGHNT and CDR2 is YYREEE in the germline V gene (reference sequence). Trimming stripped 1 base from V and 5 bases from J, with 12 bases between. The CDR3 loop reads CASSLTGEGETQYF. CDR3 DNA (partial): TGTGCCAGCAGCTTGACGGGAGAGGGGGAGACC. Variable domain in full (rest from reference TRBV5-4 and TRBJ2-5): ETGVTQSPTHLIKTRGQQVTLRCSSQSGHNTVSWYQQALGQGPQFIFQYYREEENGRGNFPPRFSGLQFPNYSSELNVNALELDDSALYLCASSLTGEGETQYFGPGTRLLVL.

Many counts were recorded for this clone. The DNA ends 3 residues before the CDR3 does, and the rest of the CDR3 is filled in from the germline J gene. This chain connects TRBV20-1 to TRBJ2-3, with 13 bases lining up with TRBD2. The germline gives CDR1 DFQATT, CDR2 SNEGSKA (reference sequence). This CDR3 is built from 17 residues. V lost 2 bases to trimming and J lost 3 bases; unmatched junction nucleotides: 8. The covered CDR3 bases are TGCAGTGCTAGAAAAGGGAGGACTAGCGGGAGAACAGATACG. This sequence encodes CSARKGRTSGRTDT. Given in full, the CDR3 is CSARKGRTSGRTDTQYF.

This clone came up many times. The CDR3 end falls 3 residues outside the read, so it is completed with the germline J gene. The chain recombines TRBV19 with TRBJ2-5; D perhaps matches TRBD2 (6 bases). The CDR3 length is 13 residues. The germline gives CDR1 LNHDA, CDR2 SQIVND (reference sequence). The V end lost 5 bases, the J end lost 1 base, and 8 bases lay between the germline ends. The CDR3 bases that were read are TGTGCCAGTAGTGTACTAGCCCAAGAGACC. It specifies CASSVLAQET. In full, the CDR3 is CASSVLAQETQYF.

This clone has a count of ten or more. The read comes to an end 3 residues before the CDR3 does, leaving the germline J gene to fill in the end. V and J are TRBV19 and TRBJ2-3; TRBD2 might be the D (5 bases). Trimming stripped 7 bases from V and 2 bases from J, with 10 bases between. The CDR3 has 13 residues. Germline V gives CDR1 LNHDA, CDR2 SQIVND (reference sequence). CDR3 residues: CASTPGFTDTQYF. The sequenced CDR3 bases are TGTGCCAGTACCCCGGGGTTCACAGATACG.

This clone showed up many times. Coverage ceases 3 residues before the CDR3 finishes, and the germline J gene fills in the end. The chain is built from TRBV20-1 and TRBJ2-5; 7 bases agree with TRBD1. The CDR3 spans 11 residues. The germline V gene has CDR1 DFQATT and CDR2 SNEGSKA (reference sequence). The CDR3 reads CRGQVGETQYF. Partial CDR3 DNA: TGCAGAGGACAGGTCGGTGAGACC.